The rows below give T cell receptor beta chains drawn from one sample of a study of T cell responses to AZD1222 COVID-19 vaccine. The table came from immunoSEQ multiplex PCR; TCRdb's copy has only in-frame clones and leaves some out. The sample yields roughly 130,000 clones, about 91% seen once. The sequencing used peripheral blood, collected on day 0 of AZD1222 vaccination. The receptors here all came from an adult in good health. CDR3s leave out the opening cysteine and the closing phenylalanine or tryptophan. Each record gives: J gene, clone size, V gene, CDR3 protein. Only some rows state a clone size, as once, few, many or a class for expanded clones.

J: TRBJ1-2
size: .
V: TRBV5-4
CDR3: ASSSLFGGGYT

J: TRBJ1-1
size: once
V: TRBV11-3
CDR3: ASSLSTANTEAF

J: TRBJ2-5
size: once
V: TRBV29-1
CDR3: SATAGGMAETQY

J: TRBJ1-5
size: .
V: TRBV30
CDR3: AGGGPPPQH

J: TRBJ1-2
size: .
V: TRBV18
CDR3: ASSPGQGPVYGYT

J: TRBJ2-1
size: .
V: TRBV6-2/TRBV6-3
CDR3: ASSYRGLSYNEQF

J: TRBJ1-1
size: .
V: TRBV7-8
CDR3: ASSSGRLGEAF

J: TRBJ1-1
size: .
V: TRBV29-1
CDR3: SVETGTLNTEAF

J: TRBJ1-2
size: .
V: TRBV30
CDR3: AWSASWERGYT

J: TRBJ2-5
size: .
V: TRBV5-5
CDR3: ASSIGTGGVSETQY

J: TRBJ1-1
size: .
V: TRBV12-3/TRBV12-4
CDR3: ASSGGTEAF

J: TRBJ1-5
size: .
V: TRBV19
CDR3: ASSSPGTGGHQPQH

J: TRBJ1-5
size: once
V: TRBV30
CDR3: AWSIRDDQPQH

J: TRBJ1-5
size: .
V: TRBV27
CDR3: ASSFAGPHSNQPQH

J: TRBJ1-5
size: once
V: TRBV4-1
CDR3: ASSQGPNQPQH

J: TRBJ2-1
size: .
V: TRBV30
CDR3: AWSGTSGSNIYNEQF

J: TRBJ2-3
size: .
V: TRBV6-5
CDR3: ASRWEAGVTDTQY

J: TRBJ1-2
size: .
V: TRBV30
CDR3: ALKGTNNYGYT

J: TRBJ2-7
size: .
V: TRBV11-2
CDR3: ASSPRTGGYEQY

J: TRBJ1-2
size: .
V: TRBV6-5
CDR3: ASSPRQGGYGYT

J: TRBJ1-2
size: .
V: TRBV7-2
CDR3: ASSLVAGGRGGYT

J: TRBJ1-2
size: .
V: TRBV3-1/TRBV3-2
CDR3: ASSQVSENYGYT

J: TRBJ1-1
size: few
V: TRBV20-1
CDR3: SGVQGARAF

J: TRBJ1-1
size: .
V: TRBV19
CDR3: ASSVTVRAEAF

J: TRBJ2-3
size: .
V: TRBV5-1
CDR3: ASSTGGPRTDTQY

J: TRBJ1-6
size: .
V: TRBV7-4
CDR3: ASSLFTGQVGRSPLH

J: TRBJ2-7
size: .
V: TRBV2
CDR3: ASSDLTTTGYEQY